These T cell receptor beta chains were read from a single sample in a study of lymphopenia after photon versus proton radiotherapy. The protocol was immunoSEQ multiplex PCR, while the TCRdb copy is restricted to in-frame clones and leaves out a portion. The sample records tens of thousands of clones, approximately 84% being singletons. Source: peripheral blood, taken from a patient treated with proton-based radiotherapy. All receptors derive from a man aged 60-69 years with pancreatic cancer. CDR3s include the opening cysteine and the closing phenylalanine or tryptophan. Fields, in order: V gene, clone size, J gene, D gene, CDR3 protein, CDR3 DNA. D genes are given only for firm matches. Size values are once, few and many counts, or a class for expanded clones, and some rows have none.

V: TRBV5-1
size: -
J: TRBJ2-3
D: -
CDR3: CASSLYGGSTDTQYF
DNA: TGCGCCAGCAGCTTGTACGGCGGGAGCACAGATACGCAGTATTTT

V: TRBV18
size: -
J: TRBJ2-5
D: TRBD2
CDR3: CASSPPGVAGGETQYF
DNA: TGTGCCAGCTCACCACCGGGGGTAGCGGGAGGAGAGACCCAGTACTTC

V: TRBV7-8
size: -
J: TRBJ2-5
D: -
CDR3: CASSLVGQQTQYF
DNA: TGTGCCAGCAGCTTGGTTGGTCAGCAGACCCAGTACTTC

V: TRBV2
size: -
J: TRBJ1-5
D: TRBD1
CDR3: CASSEQGINQPQHF
DNA: TGTGCCAGCAGCGAACAGGGGATCAATCAGCCCCAGCATTTT

V: TRBV5-1
size: -
J: TRBJ1-1
D: TRBD1
CDR3: CASSTRGLTEAFF
DNA: TGCGCCAGCAGCACGAGGGGGCTGACTGAAGCTTTCTTT

V: TRBV2
size: few
J: TRBJ1-2
D: -
CDR3: CASKETAYGYTF
DNA: TGTGCCAGCAAAGAGACAGCCTATGGCTACACCTTC

V: TRBV2
size: once
J: TRBJ2-1
D: -
CDR3: CASSAGSFYNEQFF
DNA: TGTGCCAGCAGTGCCGGGAGTTTCTACAATGAGCAGTTCTTC

V: TRBV27
size: -
J: TRBJ1-1
D: -
CDR3: CASLPTKGLTPGAFF
DNA: TGTGCCAGCCTCCCCACGAAGGGGCTAACGCCGGGGGCTTTCTTT

V: TRBV28
size: few
J: TRBJ2-7
D: -
CDR3: CASSRDRVTYEQYF
DNA: TGTGCCAGCAGCCGGGACCGAGTAACCTACGAGCAGTACTTC

V: TRBV29-1
size: -
J: TRBJ2-1
D: -
CDR3: CSGTEYNEQFF
DNA: TGCAGCGGTACAGAGTACAATGAGCAGTTCTTC

V: TRBV5-4
size: -
J: TRBJ2-3
D: -
CDR3: CASSFDSSTDTQYF
DNA: TGTGCCAGCAGCTTTGATTCTAGCACAGATACGCAGTATTTT

V: TRBV4-1
size: -
J: TRBJ2-7
D: -
CDR3: CASSQDDSQSSYEQYF
DNA: TGCGCCAGCAGCCAAGATGACAGCCAGTCCTCCTACGAGCAGTACTTC

V: TRBV9
size: -
J: TRBJ2-1
D: -
CDR3: CASSVALQGAGGTNEQFF
DNA: TGTGCCAGCAGCGTAGCTCTCCAGGGGGCGGGAGGGACGAATGAGCAGTTCTTC

V: TRBV5-4
size: -
J: TRBJ2-7
D: TRBD1
CDR3: CASSLGWTGGFSYEQYF
DNA: TGTGCCAGCAGCTTGGGATGGACAGGGGGTTTCTCCTACGAGCAGTACTTC

V: TRBV5-1
size: -
J: TRBJ1-2
D: -
CDR3: CASSLAYGGKEGGYTF
DNA: TGCGCCAGCAGCTTGGCCTACGGAGGGAAGGAAGGAGGCTACACCTTC

V: TRBV7-2
size: -
J: TRBJ1-1
D: -
CDR3: CASSFWRSSNTEAFF
DNA: TGTGCCAGCAGCTTTTGGCGCAGCAGTAACACTGAAGCTTTCTTT

V: TRBV27
size: -
J: TRBJ1-1
D: -
CDR3: CASTNGRQETMWNTEAFF
DNA: TGTGCCAGCACGAACGGTAGACAGGAGACCATGTGGAACACTGAAGCTTTCTTT

V: TRBV5-4
size: -
J: TRBJ2-3
D: -
CDR3: CASSSLSTDTQYF
DNA: TGTGCCAGCAGCTCTCTTAGCACAGATACGCAGTATTTT

V: TRBV7-6
size: -
J: TRBJ2-2
D: TRBD2
CDR3: CASSLGAGGSGELFF
DNA: TGTGCCAGCAGCTTAGGGGCGGGAGGTTCCGGGGAGCTGTTTTTT

V: TRBV28
size: -
J: TRBJ1-1
D: -
CDR3: CASSLWGVLNTEAFF
DNA: TGTGCCAGCAGTTTATGGGGGGTGTTGAACACTGAAGCTTTCTTT

V: TRBV5-1
size: -
J: TRBJ2-2
D: -
CDR3: CASSLPSGEGAGELFF
DNA: TGCGCCAGCAGCTTGCCATCCGGTGAAGGTGCCGGGGAGCTGTTTTTT

V: TRBV19
size: few
J: TRBJ2-1
D: TRBD1
CDR3: CASRRDRGPYNEQFF
DNA: TGTGCCAGTAGAAGGGACAGGGGGCCGTACAATGAGCAGTTCTTC

V: TRBV5-1
size: few
J: TRBJ2-1
D: -
CDR3: CASSLAGEVYNEQFF
DNA: TGCGCCAGCAGCTTGGCAGGGGAAGTCTACAATGAGCAGTTCTTC

V: TRBV5-1
size: -
J: TRBJ2-5
D: -
CDR3: CASSLEPWTPGETQYF
DNA: TGCGCCAGCAGCTTGGAGCCGTGGACTCCCGGGGAGACCCAGTACTTC

V: TRBV5-1
size: few
J: TRBJ1-1
D: TRBD1
CDR3: CASRPGTGVEAFF
DNA: TGCGCCAGCCGTCCCGGGACAGGGGTTGAAGCTTTCTTT

V: TRBV6-1
size: -
J: TRBJ2-2
D: -
CDR3: CASSAHLGSGGELFF
DNA: TGTGCCAGCAGCGCACATCTAGGTAGCGGCGGGGAGCTGTTTTTT

V: TRBV27
size: -
J: TRBJ1-1
D: TRBD1
CDR3: CASSFRGTGLTEAFF
DNA: TGTGCCAGCAGTTTCAGAGGGACAGGGCTCACTGAAGCTTTCTTT

V: TRBV19
size: -
J: TRBJ1-6
D: TRBD1
CDR3: CASRHRDRATSGGSPLHF
DNA: TGTGCCAGTAGGCACCGGGACAGGGCGACGTCCGGGGGGTCACCCCTCCACTTT

V: TRBV5-1
size: -
J: TRBJ2-5
D: -
CDR3: CASSFLFSGQGETQYF
DNA: TGCGCCAGCAGCTTTTTATTCTCAGGGCAGGGAGAGACCCAGTACTTC

V: TRBV5-1
size: -
J: TRBJ2-3
D: TRBD1
CDR3: CASSFRGQGGTDTQYF
DNA: TGCGCCAGCAGCTTCCGGGGACAGGGGGGGACAGATACGCAGTATTTT

V: TRBV25-1
size: -
J: TRBJ2-7
D: -
CDR3: CASSDRDLLYEQYF
DNA: TGTGCCAGCAGTGACAGGGACCTCCTCTACGAGCAGTACTTC

V: TRBV29-1
size: few
J: TRBJ1-1
D: TRBD1
CDR3: CSVGTGGLNTEAFF
DNA: TGCAGCGTCGGGACAGGGGGCCTGAACACTGAAGCTTTCTTT

V: TRBV5-1
size: -
J: TRBJ2-1
D: TRBD2
CDR3: CASSDQAIAGTYNEQFF
DNA: TGCGCCAGCAGCGACCAGGCAATAGCGGGGACCTACAATGAGCAGTTCTTC

V: TRBV9
size: -
J: TRBJ2-7
D: -
CDR3: CASSVEGGGYEQYF
DNA: TGTGCCAGCAGCGTAGAGGGGGGGGGCTACGAGCAGTACTTC

V: TRBV4-2
size: -
J: TRBJ2-3
D: TRBD1
CDR3: CASSPTVGGSQITDTQYF
DNA: TGTGCCAGCAGCCCAACGGTAGGGGGCTCTCAGATCACAGATACGCAGTATTTT

V: TRBV29-1
size: -
J: TRBJ1-4
D: -
CDR3: CSAGAGREKLFF
DNA: TGCAGCGCCGGGGCCGGTCGGGAAAAACTGTTTTTT